One sample yielded the 15 T cell receptor beta chains listed below, sequenced in a study of early T cells in non-severe SARS-CoV-2 infection. TCRdb re-derived calls from the 5' RACE reads in MiXCR, one entry per CDR3 protein. The top ten clones hold roughly a tenth of a sample with roughly 45,000 distinct CDR3 sequences, 12% of them seen once. Sequences were obtained from whole blood. These receptors were obtained from an adult who was a healthcare worker with PCR-confirmed SARS-CoV-2 infection or an uninfected control (not recorded which).

This clonotype was detected ten times or more. The chain couples TRBV5-1 to TRBJ2-7; D is undetermined. Germline loops: CDR1 SGHRS, CDR2 YFSETQ. The V end lost 0 bases, the J end lost 0 bases, and 7 bases lay between the germline ends. The CDR3 has 14 residues. The CDR3, as DNA: TGCGCCAGCAGCTTGGAGCTGAGCTCCTACGAGCAGTACTTC. Translated: CASSLELSSYEQYF.

This clonotype was found many times. This sequence joins TRBV7-3 and TRBJ2-2; D uncertain. Germline V CDR1 and CDR2: SGHTA, FQGTGA. V was shortened by 3 bases and J by 6 bases, with 5 bases between the two germline ends. The CDR3 consists of 12 residues. CDR3 bases: TGTGCCAGCAGCTTTGTTCCCGGGGAGCTGTTTTTT. Translating it yields CASSFVPGELFF.

There are a few counts of this clonotype. V and J are TRBV7-3 and TRBJ2-5; TRBD2 matches at 13 bases. V shed 6 bases and J 7 bases; nucleotides not matched to a gene: 8. Germline CDR1 and CDR2: SGHTA and FQGTGA. This CDR3 is built from 15 residues. The chain's CDR3 is CASSPGLAGEGTQYF. For the CDR3, the DNA is TGTGCCAGCAGTCCTGGACTAGCGGGAGAGGGGACCCAGTACTTC.

This clonotype was seen ten or more times. This chain connects TRBV19 to TRBJ2-2, with 13 nucleotides matching TRBD2. Germline CDR1 and CDR2: LNHDA and SQIVND (reference sequence). There are 17 residues in the CDR3. V lost 6 bases and J lost 0; bases outside the gene matches: 4. CDR3 nucleotide sequence: TGTGCCAGTAGGCGACTAGCGGGGGGTTCGAACACCGGGGAGCTGTTTTTT. Protein: CASRRLAGGSNTGELFF.

Many counts were recorded for this clonotype. The chain recombines TRBV10-3 with TRBJ1-6; the match to TRBD1 covers 9 bases. The CDR3 sequence is 14 residues long. Germline CDR1 is ENHRY and CDR2 is SYGVKD. The J segment lost 5 bases and the V segment lost 10 bases, leaving 6 bases of the junction unmatched. The CDR3 DNA reads as TGTGCCACGAGGACAGGGGCAAATAATTCACCCCTCCACTTT. Translating gives CATRTGANNSPLHF.

This clonotype was picked up many times. The rearrangement links TRBV5-1 to TRBJ2-5, with 12 bases aligning to TRBD2. The germline V gene has CDR1 SGHRS and CDR2 YFSETQ. CDR3 length: 18 amino acids. J was trimmed by 5 bases and V by 1 base; bases with no gene match: 12. In DNA, the CDR3 is TGCGCCAGCAGCTTGAGAGCGGGACTAGCGGGCCCAGGGGAGACCCAGTACTTC. Translation: CASSLRAGLAGPGETQYF.

CDR3 bases: TGTGCCAGCAGCCTGACACTTACAGGGGCGGGGAATGAGCAGTTCTTC. Encoded protein: CASSLTLTGAGNEQFF. The rearrangement links TRBV7-3 to TRBJ2-1; D might be TRBD1 (7 bases). Germline assignment: CDR1 SGHTA and CDR2 FQGTGA. This CDR3 contains 16 residues. The V end lost 5 bases, the J end lost 7 bases, and 21 bases lay between the germline ends.

The chain has TRBV11-2 and TRBJ2-7; D may be TRBD2 (6 bases). The CDR3 contains 16 residues. With 5 bases removed from V and 0 bases from J, the gap between germline ends came to 17 bases. Germline loops: CDR1 SGHAT, CDR2 FQNNGV. CDR3 protein: CASSPLGGTSSYEQYF. In DNA, the CDR3 is TGTGCCAGCAGCCCCCTCGGCGGGACCAGCTCCTACGAGCAGTACTTC.

The chain is built from TRBV12-3 or TRBV12-4 and TRBJ1-3; D not resolved. The CDR3 is 13 amino acids. V gave up 6 bases and J gave up 0 bases, with 6 bases separating them. The CDR3 coding sequence is TGTGCCAGCAGCCTAAACTCTGGAAACACCATATATTTT. Translating it yields CASSLNSGNTIYF.

This clonotype was detected ten times or more. The rearrangement uses TRBV29-1 and TRBJ2-1; weak D call: TRBD1 (6 bases). V was cut by 1 base and J by 8 bases, with 15 bases left in between. The germline gives CDR1 SQVTM, CDR2 ANQGSEA. The CDR3 spans 14 residues. The DNA of the CDR3 is TGCAGCGTTGAAGCGGTCGGCAGGGGACATGAGCAGTTCTTC. Translation gives CSVEAVGRGHEQFF.

Ten or more counts support this clonotype. The chain employs TRBV27 and TRBJ2-7, with TRBD1 matching 8 bases. V was clipped by 4 bases and J by 1 base; unmatched bases: 6. Per the germline V gene, CDR1 is MNHEY and CDR2 is SMNVEV (reference sequence). The CDR3 has 15 amino acids. The CDR3 region is CASSSQGATSYEQYF. CDR3 sequence (DNA): TGTGCCAGCAGTTCTCAGGGGGCTACTTCCTACGAGCAGTACTTC.

The chain carries TRBV12-3 or TRBV12-4 and TRBJ2-2, with D possibly being TRBD2 (6 bases). The CDR3 extends over 17 amino acids. Deletions cut 1 base from V and 0 bases from J, with 12 bases between. CDR3 DNA sequence: TGTGCCAGCAGTTTAGAGGGCTCGGGGGCGAACACCGGGGAGCTGTTTTTT. Amino acids: CASSLEGSGANTGELFF.

J is TRBJ2-3 and V is TRBV28; 12 bases fit TRBD1. Germline loops: CDR1 MDHEN, CDR2 SYDVKM. CDR3 length: 17 amino acids. V lost 5 bases, J lost 6 bases, and 12 bases stayed unmatched. DNA of the CDR3: TGTGCCAGCAGTCCCCCCCGGGGACAGGGGGCGACGGATACGCAGTATTTT. As protein: CASSPPRGQGATDTQYF.

The chain couples TRBV6-6 to TRBJ2-6, with D tentatively TRBD1 or TRBD2 (6 bases each). The CDR3 runs 18 residues. Germline V lookup: CDR1 MNHNY, CDR2 SVGAGI (reference sequence). V was pared by 5 bases and J by 4 bases, with 21 bases between. The CDR3 nucleotides are TGTGCCAGCAGTCCCCCCGGGTGGGGGGCGGAAGGGGCCAACGTCCTGACTTTC. This encodes CASSPPGWGAEGANVLTF.

Many counts were recorded for this clonotype. The J gene is TRBJ2-2, the V gene TRBV5-1, with TRBD1 matching over 9 bases. The trim removed 4 bases at V and 4 bases at J, leaving 8 bases unmatched. This CDR3 is built from 16 residues. Germline V gene lookup returns CDR1 SGHRS and CDR2 YFSETQ. The CDR3 DNA is TGCGCCAGCAGCCTAGGGGGACAGGGACCCACCGGGGAGCTGTTTTTT. Translating it yields CASSLGGQGPTGELFF. Based on the CDR3 plus reference TRBV5-1 and TRBJ2-2, the full variable domain is KAGVTQTPRYLIKTRGQQVTLSCSPISGHRSVSWYQQTPGQGLQFLFEYFSETQRNKGNFPGRFSGRQFSNSRSEMNVSTLELGDSALYLCASSLGGQGPTGELFFGEGSRLTVL.